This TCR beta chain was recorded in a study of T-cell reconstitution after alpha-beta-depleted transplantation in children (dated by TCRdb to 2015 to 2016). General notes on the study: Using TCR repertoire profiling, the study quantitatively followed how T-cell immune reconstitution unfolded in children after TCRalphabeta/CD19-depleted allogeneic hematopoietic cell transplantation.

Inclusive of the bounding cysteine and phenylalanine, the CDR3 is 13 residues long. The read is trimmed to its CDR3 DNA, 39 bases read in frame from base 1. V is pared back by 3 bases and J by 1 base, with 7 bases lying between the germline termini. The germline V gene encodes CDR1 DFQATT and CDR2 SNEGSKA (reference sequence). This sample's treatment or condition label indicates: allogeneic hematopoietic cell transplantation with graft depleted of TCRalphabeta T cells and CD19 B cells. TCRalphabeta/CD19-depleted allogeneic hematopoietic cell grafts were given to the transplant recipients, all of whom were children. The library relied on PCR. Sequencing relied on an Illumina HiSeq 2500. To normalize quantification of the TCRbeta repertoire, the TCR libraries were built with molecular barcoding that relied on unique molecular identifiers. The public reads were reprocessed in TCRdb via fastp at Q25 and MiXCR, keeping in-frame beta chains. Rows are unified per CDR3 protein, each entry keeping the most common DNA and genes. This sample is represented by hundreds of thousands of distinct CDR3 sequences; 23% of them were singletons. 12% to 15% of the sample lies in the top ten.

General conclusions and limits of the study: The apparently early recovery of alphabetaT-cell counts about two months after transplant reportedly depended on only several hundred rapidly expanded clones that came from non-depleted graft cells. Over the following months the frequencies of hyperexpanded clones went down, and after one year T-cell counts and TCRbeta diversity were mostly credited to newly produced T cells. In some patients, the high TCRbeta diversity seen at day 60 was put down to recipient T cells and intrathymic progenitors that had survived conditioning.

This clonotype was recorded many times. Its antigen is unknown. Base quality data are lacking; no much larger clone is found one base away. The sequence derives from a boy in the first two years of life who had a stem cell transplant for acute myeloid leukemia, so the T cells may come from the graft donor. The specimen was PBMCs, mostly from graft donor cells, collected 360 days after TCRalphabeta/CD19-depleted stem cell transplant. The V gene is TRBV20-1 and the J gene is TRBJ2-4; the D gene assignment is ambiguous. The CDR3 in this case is CSASRDAKNIQYF. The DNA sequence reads TGCAGTGCTAGCAGAGATGCCAAAAACATTCAGTACTTC.